The T cell receptor (beta chain) described here comes from a study of blood T cell repertoires in COVID-19. As for the study in general: Acute-phase and convalescent COVID-19 samples originated in the United States, Italy and Spain. PBMCs, B-cell-depleted T cells, or T cells provided the cDNA or gDNA that made up the material.

Germline values: CDR1 SGHNT, CDR2 YYREEE (reference sequence). The CDR3 runs 12 residues. The ends were cut back, 0 bases at V and 5 bases at J, with 5 bases in the middle. The authors' processing: It was from reference gene primer amplification that nucleated cell counts were estimated. The assay was immunoSEQ multiplex PCR, and TCRdb's table has in-frame clones only and misses some. The D gene and trimming were derived from the DNA, and the V and J assignments and clone size from that table. The sample has about 270,000 clones, roughly 86% seen once; the top ten hold about 10%. Turning to this clone: Other DNA sequences in the sample encode the same CDR3.

The origin of this receptor is a man in his forties with active or convalescent COVID-19. Sequenced material: peripheral blood. The V call is TRBV5-4, the J call TRBJ2-5, with D unclear. CDR3 amino acids: CASSLDGETQYF. In DNA form, the CDR3 reads TGTGCCAGCAGCTTGGACGGGGAGACCCAGTACTTC.